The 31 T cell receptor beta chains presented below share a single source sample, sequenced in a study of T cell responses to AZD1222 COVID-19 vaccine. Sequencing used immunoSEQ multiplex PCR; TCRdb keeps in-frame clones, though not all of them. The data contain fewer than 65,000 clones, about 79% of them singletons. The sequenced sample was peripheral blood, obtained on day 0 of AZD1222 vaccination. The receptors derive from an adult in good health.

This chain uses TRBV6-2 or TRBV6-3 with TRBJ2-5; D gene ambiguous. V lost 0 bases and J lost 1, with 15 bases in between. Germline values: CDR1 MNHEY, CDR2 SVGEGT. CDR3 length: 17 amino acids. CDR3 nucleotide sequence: TGTGCCAGCAGTTACTCGAAACAGCTTTACGTCCAAGAGACCCAGTACTTC. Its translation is CASSYSKQLYVQETQYF.

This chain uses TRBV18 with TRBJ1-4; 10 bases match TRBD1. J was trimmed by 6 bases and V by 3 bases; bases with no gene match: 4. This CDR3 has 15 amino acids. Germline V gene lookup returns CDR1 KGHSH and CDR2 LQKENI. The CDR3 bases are TGTGCCAGCTCACCCCGACAGGGGGCAGATGAAAAACTGTTTTTT. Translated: CASSPRQGADEKLFF.

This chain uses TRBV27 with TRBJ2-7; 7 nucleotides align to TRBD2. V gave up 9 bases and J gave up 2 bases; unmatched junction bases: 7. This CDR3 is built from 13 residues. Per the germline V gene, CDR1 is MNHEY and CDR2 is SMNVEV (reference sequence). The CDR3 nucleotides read TGTGCCAGTAGCGGGCAGGGAACCTACGAGCAGTACTTC. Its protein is CASSGQGTYEQYF.

The CDR3 protein is CASSLVQGVRSPLHF. CDR3 nucleotide sequence: TGTGCCAGCAGCTTAGTACAGGGGGTGCGCTCACCCCTCCACTTT. The V and J genes are TRBV11-2 and TRBJ1-6; 8 nucleotides align to TRBD1. This CDR3 comprises 15 residues. J was trimmed by 10 bases and V by 1 base; bases with no gene match: 6. The germline CDR1 and CDR2 sequences are SGHAT and FQNNGV.

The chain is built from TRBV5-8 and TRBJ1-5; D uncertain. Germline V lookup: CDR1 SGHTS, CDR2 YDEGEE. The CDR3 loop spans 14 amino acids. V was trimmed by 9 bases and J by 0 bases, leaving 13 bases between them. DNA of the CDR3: TGTGCCACCAGGACTTATTCTAGCAATCAGCCCCAGCATTTT. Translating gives CATRTYSSNQPQHF.

CDR3 protein: CASSRDGSGGDTEAFF. The CDR3 coding sequence is TGTGCCAGCAGCAGGGACGGATCAGGAGGGGACACTGAAGCTTTCTTT. The chain recombines TRBV7-2 with TRBJ1-1; D may be TRBD1 (5 bases). The CDR3 covers 16 residues. V was shortened by 5 bases and J by 3 bases, with 19 bases between the two germline ends. Per germline, CDR1 SGHTA and CDR2 FQGNSA.

The CDR3 DNA reads as TGTGCCGTTGGACGGCTGGCTCAGCCCCAGCATTTT. This sequence encodes CAVGRLAQPQHF. This chain uses TRBV6-5 with TRBJ1-5; D is uncertain. Germline values: CDR1 MNHEY, CDR2 SVGAGI. V lost 11 bases and J lost 6, with 14 bases in between. CDR3 length: 12 amino acids.

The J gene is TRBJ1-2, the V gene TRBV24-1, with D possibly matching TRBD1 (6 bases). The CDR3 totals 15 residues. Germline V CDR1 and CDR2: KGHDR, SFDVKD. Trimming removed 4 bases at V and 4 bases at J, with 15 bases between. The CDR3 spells CATSDEQGVPYGYTF. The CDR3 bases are TGTGCCACCAGTGACGAACAGGGAGTCCCCTATGGCTACACCTTC.

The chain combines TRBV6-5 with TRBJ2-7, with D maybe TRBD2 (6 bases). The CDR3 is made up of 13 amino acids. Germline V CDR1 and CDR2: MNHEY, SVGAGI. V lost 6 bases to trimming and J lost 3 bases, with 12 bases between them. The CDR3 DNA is TGTGCCAGCAGGATTCACGGGGGCTACGAGCAGTACGTC. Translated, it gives CASRIHGGYEQYV.

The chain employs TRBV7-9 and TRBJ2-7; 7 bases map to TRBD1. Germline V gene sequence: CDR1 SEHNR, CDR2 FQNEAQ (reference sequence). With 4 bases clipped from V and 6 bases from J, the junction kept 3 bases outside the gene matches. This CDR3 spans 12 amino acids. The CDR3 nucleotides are TGTGCCAGCAGCTCAGGGGGAAGCGAGCAGTACTTC. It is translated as CASSSGGSEQYF.

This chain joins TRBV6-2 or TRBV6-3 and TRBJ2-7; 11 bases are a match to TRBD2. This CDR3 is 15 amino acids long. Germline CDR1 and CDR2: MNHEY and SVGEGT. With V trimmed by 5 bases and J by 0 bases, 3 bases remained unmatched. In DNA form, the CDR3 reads TGTGCCAGCAGTATAGCGGGAGGGAGCTCCTACGAGCAGTACTTC. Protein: CASSIAGGSSYEQYF.

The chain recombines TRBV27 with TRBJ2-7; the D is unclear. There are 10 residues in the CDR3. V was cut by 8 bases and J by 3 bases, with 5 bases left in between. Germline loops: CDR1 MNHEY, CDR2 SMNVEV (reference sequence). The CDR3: CASPNYEQYV. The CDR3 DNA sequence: TGTGCCAGCCCTAACTACGAGCAGTACGTC.

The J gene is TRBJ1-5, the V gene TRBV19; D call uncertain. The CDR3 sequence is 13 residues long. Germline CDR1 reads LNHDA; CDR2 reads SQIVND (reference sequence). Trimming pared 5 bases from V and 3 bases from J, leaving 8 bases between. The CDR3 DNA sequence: TGTGCCAGTAGTGACACCCCCAATCAGCCCCAGCATTTT. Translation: CASSDTPNQPQHF.

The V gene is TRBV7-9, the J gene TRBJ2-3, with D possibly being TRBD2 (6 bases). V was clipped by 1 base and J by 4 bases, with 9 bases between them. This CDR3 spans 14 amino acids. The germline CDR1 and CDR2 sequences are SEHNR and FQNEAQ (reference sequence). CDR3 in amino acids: CASSLGRGSDTQYF. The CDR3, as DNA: TGTGCCAGCAGCTTAGGGAGGGGATCAGATACGCAGTATTTT.

The chain's CDR3 is CASSPGQGAGELFF. DNA of the CDR3: TGTGCCAGCAGCCCCGGACAGGGAGCCGGGGAGCTGTTTTTT. The genes are TRBV7-9 and TRBJ2-2; 8 bases agree with TRBD1. The V and J ends lost 5 bases and 6 bases, in that order; junction bases with no gene match: 5. CDR1 is SEHNR and CDR2 is FQNEAQ in the germline V gene (reference sequence). The CDR3 loop spans 14 amino acids.

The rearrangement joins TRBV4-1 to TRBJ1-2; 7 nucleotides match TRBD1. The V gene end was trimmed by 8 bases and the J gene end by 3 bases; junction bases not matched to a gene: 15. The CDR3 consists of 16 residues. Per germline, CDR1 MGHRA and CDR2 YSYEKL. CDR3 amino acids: CASQGDMRTHDYGYTF. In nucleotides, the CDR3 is TGCGCCAGCCAGGGGGACATGCGGACCCACGACTATGGCTACACCTTC.

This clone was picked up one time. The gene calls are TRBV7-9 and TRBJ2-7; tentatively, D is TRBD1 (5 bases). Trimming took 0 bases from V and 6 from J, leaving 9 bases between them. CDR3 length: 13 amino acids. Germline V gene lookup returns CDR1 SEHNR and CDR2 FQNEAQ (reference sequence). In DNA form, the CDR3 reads TGTGCCAGCAGCTTAGCACCAGGGCGCGAGCAGTACTTC. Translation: CASSLAPGREQYF.

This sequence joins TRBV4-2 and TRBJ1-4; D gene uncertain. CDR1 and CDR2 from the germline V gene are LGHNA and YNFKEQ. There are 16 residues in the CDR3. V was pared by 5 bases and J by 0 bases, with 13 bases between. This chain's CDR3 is CASSDRGRTTNEKLFF. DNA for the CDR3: TGTGCCAGCAGCGACCGAGGGAGAACAACTAATGAAAAACTGTTTTTT.

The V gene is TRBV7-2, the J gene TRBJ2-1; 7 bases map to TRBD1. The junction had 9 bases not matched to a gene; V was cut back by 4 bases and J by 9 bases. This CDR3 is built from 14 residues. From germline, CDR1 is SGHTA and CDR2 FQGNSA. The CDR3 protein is CASSSTGSVGEQFF. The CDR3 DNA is TGTGCCAGCAGCTCGACAGGGTCGGTAGGTGAGCAGTTCTTC.

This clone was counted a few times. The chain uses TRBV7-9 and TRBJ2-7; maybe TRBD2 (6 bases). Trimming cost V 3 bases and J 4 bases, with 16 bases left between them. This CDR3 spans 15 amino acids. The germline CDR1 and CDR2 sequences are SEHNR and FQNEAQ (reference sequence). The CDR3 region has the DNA TGTGCCAGCAGCTTGGGGTACGGGGGAACATACGAGCAGTACGTC. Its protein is CASSLGYGGTYEQYV.

This chain's CDR3 is CAWSRTDGWNTEAFF. The CDR3 coding sequence is TGTGCCTGGAGTCGAACGGACGGATGGAACACTGAAGCTTTCTTT. This chain connects TRBV30 to TRBJ1-1, with D unclear. The CDR3 extends over 15 amino acids. CDR1 and CDR2 from the germline V gene are GTSNPN and SVGIG (reference sequence). V was trimmed by 2 bases and J by 1 base, leaving 14 bases between them.

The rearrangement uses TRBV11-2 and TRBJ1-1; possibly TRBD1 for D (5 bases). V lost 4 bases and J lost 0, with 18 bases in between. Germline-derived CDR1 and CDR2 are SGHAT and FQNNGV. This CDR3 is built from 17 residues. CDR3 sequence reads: CASSSTWAQVMNTEAFF. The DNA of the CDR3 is TGTGCCAGCAGCTCCACTTGGGCACAGGTGATGAACACTGAAGCTTTCTTT.

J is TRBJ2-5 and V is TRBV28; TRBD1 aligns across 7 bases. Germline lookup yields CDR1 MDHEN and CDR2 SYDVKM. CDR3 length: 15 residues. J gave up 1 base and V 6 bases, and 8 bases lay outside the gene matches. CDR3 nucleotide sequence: TGTGCCAGCAGCCGACCCGGGACAGCCCAAGAGACCCAGTACTTC. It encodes CASSRPGTAQETQYF.

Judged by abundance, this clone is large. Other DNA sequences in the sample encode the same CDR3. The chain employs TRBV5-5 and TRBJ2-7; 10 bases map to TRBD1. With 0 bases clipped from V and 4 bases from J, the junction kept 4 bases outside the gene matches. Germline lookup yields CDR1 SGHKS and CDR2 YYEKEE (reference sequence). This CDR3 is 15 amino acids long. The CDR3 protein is CASSLVGTGDYEQYF. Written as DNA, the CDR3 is TGTGCCAGCAGCTTGGTGGGGACAGGGGATTACGAGCAGTACTTC.

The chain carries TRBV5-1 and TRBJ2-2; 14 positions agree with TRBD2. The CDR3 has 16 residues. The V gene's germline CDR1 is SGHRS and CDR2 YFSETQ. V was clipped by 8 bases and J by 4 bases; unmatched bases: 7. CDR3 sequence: CASTGTSGSFTGELFF. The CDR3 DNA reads TGCGCCAGTACCGGGACTAGCGGGAGTTTCACCGGGGAGCTGTTTTTT.

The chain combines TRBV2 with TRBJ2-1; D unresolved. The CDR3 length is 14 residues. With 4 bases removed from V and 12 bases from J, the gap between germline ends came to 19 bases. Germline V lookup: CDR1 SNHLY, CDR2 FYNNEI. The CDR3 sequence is CASSATPTILPQFF. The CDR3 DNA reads TGTGCCAGCAGTGCAACCCCCACGATTCTACCGCAGTTCTTC.

The CDR3 nucleotides are TGTGCCAGCAGTCCGAGTTTGAACACTGAAGCTTTCTTT. Residues: CASSPSLNTEAFF. V is TRBV28 and J is TRBJ1-1, with D unclear. The CDR3 length is 13 residues. CDR1 is MDHEN, CDR2 SYDVKM, per germline. V was pared by 5 bases and J by 0 bases, with 7 bases between.

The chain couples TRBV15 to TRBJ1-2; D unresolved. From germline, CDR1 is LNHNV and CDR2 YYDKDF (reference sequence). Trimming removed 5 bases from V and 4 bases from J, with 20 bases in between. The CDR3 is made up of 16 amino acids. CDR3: CATSETLVRGAYGYTF. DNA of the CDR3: TGTGCCACCAGCGAAACGCTCGTTCGGGGAGCCTATGGCTACACCTTC.

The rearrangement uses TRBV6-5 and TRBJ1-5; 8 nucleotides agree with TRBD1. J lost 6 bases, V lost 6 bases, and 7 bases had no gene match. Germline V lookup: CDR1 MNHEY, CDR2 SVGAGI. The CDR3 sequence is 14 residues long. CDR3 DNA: TGTGCCAGCAGGAAGACAGGGGCGGGTCAGCCCCAGCATTTT. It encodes CASRKTGAGQPQHF.

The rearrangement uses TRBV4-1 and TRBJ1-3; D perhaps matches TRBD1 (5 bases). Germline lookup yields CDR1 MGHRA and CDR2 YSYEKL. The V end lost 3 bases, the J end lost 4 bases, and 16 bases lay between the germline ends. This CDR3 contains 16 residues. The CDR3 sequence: CASSQAGTRSGNTIYF. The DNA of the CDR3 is TGCGCCAGCAGCCAGGCCGGGACCCGGTCAGGAAACACCATATATTTT.

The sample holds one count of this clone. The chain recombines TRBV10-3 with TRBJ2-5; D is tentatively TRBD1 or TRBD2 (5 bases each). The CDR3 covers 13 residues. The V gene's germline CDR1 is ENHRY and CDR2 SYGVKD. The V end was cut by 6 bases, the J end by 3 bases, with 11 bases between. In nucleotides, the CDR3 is TGTGCCATCAGGGGGGTGGCTGAAGAGACCCAGTACTTC. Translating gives CAIRGVAEETQYF.